This T cell receptor beta chain was obtained from a study of blood T cell repertoires in COVID-19. Measured with immunoSEQ multiplex PCR; TCRdb has only the in-frame clones, and not every one. The sample contains 250,000 to 400,000 clones, roughly 89% of which appear only once. Trimming pared 6 bases from V and 5 bases from J, leaving 16 bases between. CDR1 is MDHEN, CDR2 SYDVKM, per germline. This CDR3 is 14 amino acids long. Sequenced: PBMCs or T cells enriched from blood (not recorded which). The receptor's source is a man aged 60 to 69 who had recovered from COVID-19. The chain employs TRBV28 and TRBJ1-1; D perhaps matches TRBD1 (6 bases). The CDR3 loop is CASRQGSPETEAFF. CDR3 DNA: TGTGCCAGCAGACAGGGCTCCCCGGAGACTGAAGCTTTCTTT.